These 12 T cell receptor beta chains share one sample of origin, sequenced in a study of control samples from healthy donors and cancer patients. Sequencing was performed with immunoSEQ multiplex PCR; in TCRdb, only in-frame clones are kept and a portion is missing. The sample contains around 180,000 clones, about 91% of which appear only once. Specimen: blood. These receptors all come from a woman aged 25-40 years in good health.

The rearrangement joins TRBV30 to TRBJ1-5; maybe TRBD1 (5 bases). Germline assignment: CDR1 GTSNPN and CDR2 SVGIG (reference sequence). V was clipped by 4 bases and J by 3 bases, with 16 bases between them. This CDR3 contains 15 residues. The chain's CDR3 is CAWKSRDGFNQPQHF. CDR3 coding DNA: TGTGCCTGGAAAAGCCGGGACGGATTCAATCAGCCCCAGCATTTT.

The gene calls are TRBV19 and TRBJ1-4, with TRBD1 as a possible D gene (6 bases). This CDR3 has 16 amino acids. Trimming took off 5 bases at V and 2 bases at J, with 15 bases between the two ends. CDR1 is LNHDA and CDR2 is SQIVND in the germline V gene (reference sequence). As DNA, the CDR3 is TGTGCCAGTAGTGCACAGGGATCTCGGACTAATGAAAAACTGTTTTTT. It codes for CASSAQGSRTNEKLFF.

This clone has just a few counts. The V gene is TRBV5-1, the J gene TRBJ2-6, with D perhaps given as TRBD1 or TRBD2 (5 bases each). The CDR3 runs 16 residues. The germline gives CDR1 SGHRS, CDR2 YFSETQ. Trimming removed 2 bases at V and 4 bases at J, with 13 bases between. The CDR3 DNA follows: TGCGCCAGCAGCTTCGAGGGCCCAGGGGGGGCCAACGTCCTGACTTTC. Residues: CASSFEGPGGANVLTF.

V is TRBV27 and J is TRBJ2-2; unclear D gene. CDR3 size: 15 residues. V lost 6 bases, J lost 2 bases, and 13 bases lay in between. Germline values: CDR1 MNHEY, CDR2 SMNVEV (reference sequence). This CDR3 reads CASSQSKRNTGELFF. CDR3 sequence (DNA): TGTGCCAGCAGCCAATCCAAAAGAAACACCGGGGAGCTGTTTTTT.

In DNA, the CDR3 is TGTGCCAGCAGTATGATCCCGCGGGACGGCGAGCAGTACTTC. Amino acid sequence: CASSMIPRDGEQYF. The J gene is TRBJ2-7, the V gene TRBV6-4; possible D gene TRBD2, 6 bases. This CDR3 has 14 amino acids. CDR1 is MRHNA, CDR2 SNTAGT, per germline. Deletions cut 5 bases from V and 6 bases from J, with 17 bases between.

The J gene is TRBJ1-4, the V gene TRBV28; D may be TRBD1 (6 bases). With 5 bases removed from V and 13 bases from J, the gap between germline ends came to 23 bases. The CDR3 loop spans 15 amino acids. The germline CDR1 and CDR2 sequences are MDHEN and SYDVKM. CDR3 residues: CASSPPGTTREGLFF. The CDR3 DNA reads TGTGCCAGCAGTCCGCCCGGGACAACGAGGGAAGGACTGTTTTTT.

The chain is built from TRBV7-9 and TRBJ2-5, with D hard to call. Germline V gene data show CDR1 as SEHNR and CDR2 as FQNEAQ (reference sequence). The CDR3 covers 16 residues. V lost 1 base to trimming and J lost 0 bases, with 12 bases between them. The chain's CDR3 is CASSLGSTGYQETQYF. DNA for the CDR3: TGTGCCAGCAGCTTAGGGTCAACGGGTTACCAAGAGACCCAGTACTTC. Complete variable domain (other parts from reference TRBV7-9 and TRBJ2-5): DTGVSQNPRHKITKRGQNVTFRCDPISEHNRLYWYRQTLGQGPEFLTYFQNEAQLEKSRLLSDRFSAERPKGSFSTLEIQRTEQGDSAMYLCASSLGSTGYQETQYFGPGTRLLVL.

The J gene is TRBJ2-5, the V gene TRBV6-6, with TRBD1 matching over 8 bases. This CDR3 has 15 amino acids. Trimming removed 4 bases from V and 5 bases from J; junction bases left unmatched: 9. Germline CDR1 and CDR2: MNHNY and SVGAGI (reference sequence). In DNA, the CDR3 is TGTGCCAGCAGTTCCGTCCCGCAGGGGGCGGAGACCCAGTACTTC. Protein: CASSSVPQGAETQYF.

The V and J genes are TRBV10-3 and TRBJ1-1; D is perhaps TRBD1 (6 bases). V shed 5 bases and J shed 1 base, with 11 bases lying between them. The CDR3 is 14 amino acids. Per germline, CDR1 ENHRY and CDR2 SYGVKD. CDR3 residues: CAISIRDKNTEAFF. DNA of the CDR3: TGTGCCATCAGTATCCGGGACAAGAACACTGAAGCTTTCTTT.

The chain couples TRBV19 to TRBJ2-3; either TRBD1 or TRBD2 may fit D (5 bases each). Germline V gives CDR1 LNHDA, CDR2 SQIVND (reference sequence). The germline V and J ends were trimmed by 5 bases and 8 bases, with 8 bases remaining between them. The CDR3 totals 11 residues. Written as DNA, the CDR3 is TGTGCCAGTAGTGCTGGGGGTACGCAGTATTTT. Its translation: CASSAGGTQYF.

This rearrangement joins TRBV3-1 (or the pseudogene TRBV3-2) to TRBJ2-1; the match to TRBD2 covers 7 bases. Per germline, CDR1 LGHDT and CDR2 YNNKEL (reference sequence). J was trimmed by 9 bases and V by 3 bases; bases with no gene match: 17. The CDR3 sequence is 17 residues long. For the CDR3, the DNA is TGTGCCAGCAGCCAGGAGTGGAATAGCGGGCACCATGCTGAGCAGTTCTTC. This encodes CASSQEWNSGHHAEQFF.

The CDR3 loop reads CASNLGGTEAFF. For the CDR3, the DNA is TGCGCCAGCAATTTGGGGGGAACTGAAGCTTTCTTT. V usage is TRBV10-2 and J usage is TRBJ1-1; perhaps TRBD1 as D (5 bases). Germline assignment: CDR1 WSHSY and CDR2 SAAADI. This CDR3 spans 12 amino acids. V was cut by 7 bases and J by 5 bases, with 11 bases left in between.